The clone carrying this T cell receptor (beta chain) was detected ten times or more. Its antigen is still unknown. V was cut by 5 bases and J by 0 bases, with 17 bases left in between. The CDR3 loop spans 17 amino acids. Germline values: CDR1 SGHTA, CDR2 FQGNSA. The data stem from a study of T cells in Graves' hyperthyroidism and ophthalmopathy. Background on the study: Peripheral blood specimens were obtained at initial diagnosis, prior to any treatment.

It was RNA transcripts that yielded the amplified TCR beta CDR3 regions. Carried out on the TCR CDR3, a first-round RT-PCR used the HTBI primer set. TCRdb itself ran the multiplex PCR reads through MiXCR, one entry per CDR3 protein. The data show about 500,000 distinct CDR3 sequences, about 16% seen once. General observations from the study: Model-based prediction identified ophthalmopathy a median around seven months prior to its onset.

The rearrangement joins TRBV7-2 to TRBJ2-1, with D perhaps given as TRBD1 or TRBD2 (6 bases each). The source material was blood. This receptor was obtained from a woman aged 25 to 39 with Graves' ophthalmopathy. This CDR3 reads CASSPRGRGSSYNEQFF. The CDR3, as DNA: TGTGCCAGCAGCCCACGGGGGCGCGGTAGCTCCTACAATGAGCAGTTCTTC.